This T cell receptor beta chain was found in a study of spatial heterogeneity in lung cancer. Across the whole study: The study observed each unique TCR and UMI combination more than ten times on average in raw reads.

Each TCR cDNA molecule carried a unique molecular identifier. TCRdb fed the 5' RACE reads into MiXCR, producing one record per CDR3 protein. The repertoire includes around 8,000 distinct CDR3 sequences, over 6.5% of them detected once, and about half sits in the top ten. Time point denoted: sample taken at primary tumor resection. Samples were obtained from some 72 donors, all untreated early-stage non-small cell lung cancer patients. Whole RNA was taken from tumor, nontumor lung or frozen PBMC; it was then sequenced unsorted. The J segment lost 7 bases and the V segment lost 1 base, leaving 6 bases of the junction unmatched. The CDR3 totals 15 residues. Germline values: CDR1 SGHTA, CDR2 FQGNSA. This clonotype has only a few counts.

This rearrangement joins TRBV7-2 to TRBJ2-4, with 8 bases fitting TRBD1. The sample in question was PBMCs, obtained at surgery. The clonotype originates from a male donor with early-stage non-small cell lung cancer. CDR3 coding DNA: TGTGCCAGCAGCTTAGACGGACAGGGTTTTAACATTCAGTACTTC. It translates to CASSLDGQGFNIQYF.